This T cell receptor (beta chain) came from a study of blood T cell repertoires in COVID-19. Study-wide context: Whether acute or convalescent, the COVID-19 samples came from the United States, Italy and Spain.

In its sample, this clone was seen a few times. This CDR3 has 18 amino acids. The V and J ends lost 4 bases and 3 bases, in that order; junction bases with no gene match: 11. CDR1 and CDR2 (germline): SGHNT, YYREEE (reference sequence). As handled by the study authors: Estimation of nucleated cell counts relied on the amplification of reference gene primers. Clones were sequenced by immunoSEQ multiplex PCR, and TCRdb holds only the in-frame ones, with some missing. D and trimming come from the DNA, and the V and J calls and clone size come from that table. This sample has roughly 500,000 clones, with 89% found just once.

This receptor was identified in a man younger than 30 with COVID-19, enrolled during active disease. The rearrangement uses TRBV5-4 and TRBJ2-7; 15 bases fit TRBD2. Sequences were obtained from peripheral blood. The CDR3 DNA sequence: TGTGCCAGCAGCCAAGGGACTAGCGGGGGGCCTACGAGCTACGAGCAGTACTTC. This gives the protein CASSQGTSGGPTSYEQYF.